The sequence of this T cell receptor (beta chain) was determined in a study of identical twins. The CDR3 extends over 11 amino acids. Germline V CDR1 and CDR2: SEHNR, FQNEAQ (reference sequence). Trimming cost V 9 bases and J 3 bases, with 6 bases left between them. There are many counts of this clonotype. MiXCR, applied by TCRdb to the 5' RACE reads, yields one record per CDR3 protein. The repertoire holds roughly 250,000 distinct CDR3 sequences, with about 14% as singletons. The TCR originated in a young woman in good health. What was sequenced was memory (CD45RO+) T cells sorted from blood. The chain couples TRBV7-9 to TRBJ2-1; D remains ambiguous. The CDR3 sequence is CASRIYNEQFF. DNA for the CDR3: TGTGCCAGTCGCATCTACAATGAGCAGTTCTTC.